The clone carrying this T cell receptor (beta chain) was found a few times. This record belongs to a study of radiotherapy plus CTLA-4 blockade in lung cancer. Overall study: Objective responses were seen in roughly 20% of patients, disease control in 31%.

People whose metastatic non-small-cell lung cancer was chemo-refractory got focal radiation along with CTLA-4 blockade by ipilimumab. Deletions cut 5 bases from V and 0 bases from J, with 7 bases between. CDR1 is SEHNR, CDR2 FQNEAQ, per germline (reference sequence). There are 14 residues in the CDR3. The assay was immunoSEQ multiplex PCR, and TCRdb's table has in-frame clones only and misses some. The sample comprises approximately 80,000 clones, roughly 79% of which are singletons, and approximately 22% rests with the top ten. The sample here was peripheral blood, taken from a patient treated with radiotherapy plus ipilimumab. This receptor was obtained from a human donor with non-small cell lung cancer whose response to radiotherapy plus ipilimumab could not be evaluated. Some clones in this sample may be carry-over from other donors' samples. The chain combines TRBV7-9 with TRBJ2-2; weak D call: TRBD2 (5 bases). The CDR3 DNA reads TGTGCCAGCAGCGGAGGTGCGAACACCGGGGAGCTGTTTTTT. Translated: CASSGGANTGELFF.